This T cell receptor beta chain was sequenced for a study of T cells in Graves' hyperthyroidism and ophthalmopathy. At the level of the study: Peripheral blood collection took place at initial diagnosis, before any treatment. Study conclusions and caveats: Most expanded thyroid clonotypes above 0.001 also appeared in blood.

Germline loops: CDR1 SNHLY, CDR2 FYNNEI. Trimming at V came to 5 bases and at J to 4 bases, leaving 10 bases not matched to a gene. CDR3 size: 15 residues. Researchers amplified the TCR beta CDR3 regions from RNA transcripts. HTBI primers were employed in a first-round RT-PCR of the TCR CDR3. TCRdb independently ran MiXCR on the multiplex PCR reads; one entry per CDR3 protein. The sample shows 640,000 or so distinct CDR3 sequences, roughly 15% of them seen only once. This clonotype was detected a few times. Antigen unknown. Ophthalmopathy patients showed a Clinical Activity Score of at least 3, NOSPECS grade of at least 4 and duration under 3 months.

The rearrangement links TRBV2 to TRBJ2-7; 8 nucleotides line up with TRBD1. The sequencing sample was made of blood. The TCR sequence derives from a middle-aged woman with Graves' ophthalmopathy. CDR3 DNA sequence: TGTGCCAGCAGTCGAGGGACAGGTAATTTTTACGAGCAGTACTTC. This gives the protein CASSRGTGNFYEQYF. The full variable domain, with the rest looked up from reference TRBV2 and TRBJ2-7, is EPEVTQTPSHQVTQMGQEVILRCVPISNHLYFYWYRQILGQKVEFLVSFYNNEISEKSEIFDDQFSVERPDGSNFTLKIRSTKLEDSAMYFCASSRGTGNFYEQYFGPGTRLTVT.